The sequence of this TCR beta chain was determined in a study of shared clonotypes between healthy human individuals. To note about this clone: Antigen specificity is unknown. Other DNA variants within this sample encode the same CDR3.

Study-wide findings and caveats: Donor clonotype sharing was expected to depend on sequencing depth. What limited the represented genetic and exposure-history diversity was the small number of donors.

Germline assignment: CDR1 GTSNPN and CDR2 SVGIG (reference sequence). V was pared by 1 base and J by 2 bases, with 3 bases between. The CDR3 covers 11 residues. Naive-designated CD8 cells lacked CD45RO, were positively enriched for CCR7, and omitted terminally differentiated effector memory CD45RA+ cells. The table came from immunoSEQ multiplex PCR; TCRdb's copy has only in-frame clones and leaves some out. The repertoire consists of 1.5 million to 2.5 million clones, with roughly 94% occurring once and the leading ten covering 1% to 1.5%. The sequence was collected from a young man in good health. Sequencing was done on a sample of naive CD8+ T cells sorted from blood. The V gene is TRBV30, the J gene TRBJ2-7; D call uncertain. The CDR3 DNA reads TGTGCCTGGAGTGATCCCTACGAGCAGTACTTC. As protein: CAWSDPYEQYF.